This T cell receptor (beta chain) was found in a study of cytomegalovirus exposure and HLA in healthy donors. Study summary: Roughly 77 million unique TCRs from HLA-typed donors made up an early data release.

Details on this clone: Its antigen is undetermined.

Both 60 Vbeta primers and 13 Jbeta primers went into the PCR. As handled by the study authors: It was a later analysis that counted 79 million or so unique TCR beta chains, of which around 11 million were shared. Only in-frame clones appear in the TCRdb table, and some are missing; sequencing was by immunoSEQ multiplex PCR. That table is the source of V, J and clone size, and D and trimming were worked out from the DNA. The sample shows 150,000 or so clones, about 80% of them seen only once. V was trimmed by 5 bases and J by 7 bases, leaving 27 bases between them. CDR3 length: 18 amino acids. Germline V CDR1 and CDR2: SEHNR, FQNEAQ (reference sequence). Whole-study findings and limits: When the data were analyzed later, several of the most significant clusters appeared to be linked to common viral pathogens.

V and J are TRBV7-9 and TRBJ2-1; tentatively, D is TRBD1 (5 bases). What was sequenced was PBMCs. This clonotype was obtained from a man aged 40-49 years in good health and CMV-seropositive. This chain's CDR3 is CASSDQRSANRKGNEQFF. For the CDR3, the DNA is TGTGCCAGCAGCGACCAAAGATCGGCAAACAGGAAGGGAAATGAGCAGTTCTTC. The whole variable domain, filled in from reference TRBV7-9 and TRBJ2-1, reads DTGVSQNPRHKITKRGQNVTFRCDPISEHNRLYWYRQTLGQGPEFLTYFQNEAQLEKSRLLSDRFSAERPKGSFSTLEIQRTEQGDSAMYLCASSDQRSANRKGNEQFFGPGTRLTVL.